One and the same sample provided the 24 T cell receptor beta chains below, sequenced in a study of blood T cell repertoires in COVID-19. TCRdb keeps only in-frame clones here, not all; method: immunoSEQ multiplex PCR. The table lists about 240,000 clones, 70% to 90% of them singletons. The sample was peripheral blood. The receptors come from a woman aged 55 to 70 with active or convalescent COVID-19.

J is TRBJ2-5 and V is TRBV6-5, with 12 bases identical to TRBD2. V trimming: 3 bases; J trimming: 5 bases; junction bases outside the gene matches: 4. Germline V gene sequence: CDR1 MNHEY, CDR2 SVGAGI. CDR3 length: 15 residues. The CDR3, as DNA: TGTGCCAGCAGTTATACCGGACTAGCGGGGGAGACCCAGTACTTC. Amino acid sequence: CASSYTGLAGETQYF.

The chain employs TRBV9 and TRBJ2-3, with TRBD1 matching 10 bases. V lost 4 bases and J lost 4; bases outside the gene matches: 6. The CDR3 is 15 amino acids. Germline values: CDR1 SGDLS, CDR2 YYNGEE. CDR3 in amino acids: CASSRGDRGSDTQYF. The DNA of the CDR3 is TGTGCCAGCAGCCGCGGGGACAGGGGATCAGATACGCAGTATTTT. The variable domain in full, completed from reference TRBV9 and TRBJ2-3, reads DSGVTQTPKHLITATGQRVTLRCSPRSGDLSVYWYQQSLDQGLQFLIQYYNGEERAKGNILERFSAQQFPDLHSELNLSSLELGDSALYFCASSRGDRGSDTQYFGPGTRLTVL.

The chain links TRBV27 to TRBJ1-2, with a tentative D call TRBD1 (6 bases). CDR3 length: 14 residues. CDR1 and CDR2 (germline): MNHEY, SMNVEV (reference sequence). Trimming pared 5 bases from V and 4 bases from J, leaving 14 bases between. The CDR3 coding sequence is TGTGCCAGCAGTGAGACAGGATCAGTCTATGGCTACACCTTC. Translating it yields CASSETGSVYGYTF.

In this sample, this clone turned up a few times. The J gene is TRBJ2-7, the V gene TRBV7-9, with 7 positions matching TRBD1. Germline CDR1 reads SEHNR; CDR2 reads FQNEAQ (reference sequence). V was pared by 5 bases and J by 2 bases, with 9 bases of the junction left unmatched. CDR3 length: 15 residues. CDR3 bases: TGTGCCAGCAGCCCTCGGACAGGACTGACCTACGAGCAGTACTTC. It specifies CASSPRTGLTYEQYF.

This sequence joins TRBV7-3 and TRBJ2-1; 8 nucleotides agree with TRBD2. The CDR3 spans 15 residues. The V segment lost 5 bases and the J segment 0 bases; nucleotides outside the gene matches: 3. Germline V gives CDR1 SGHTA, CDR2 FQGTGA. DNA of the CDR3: TGTGCCAGCAGCCCAAGCGGGAGCTCCTACAATGAGCAGTTCTTC. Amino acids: CASSPSGSSYNEQFF.

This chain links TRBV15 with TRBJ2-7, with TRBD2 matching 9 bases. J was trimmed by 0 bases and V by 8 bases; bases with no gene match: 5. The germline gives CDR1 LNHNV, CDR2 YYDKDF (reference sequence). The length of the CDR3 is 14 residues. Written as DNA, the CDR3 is TGTGCCACCGCTAGCGGGGCCACCTCCTACGAGCAGTACTTC. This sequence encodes CATASGATSYEQYF.

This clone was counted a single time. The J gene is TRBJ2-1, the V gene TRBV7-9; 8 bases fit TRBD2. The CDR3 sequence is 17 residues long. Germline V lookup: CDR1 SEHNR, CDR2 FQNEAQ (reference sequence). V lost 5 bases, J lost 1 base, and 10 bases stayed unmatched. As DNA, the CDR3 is TGTGCCAGCAGCCCATTCCATGGCGGGGGGTCCTACAATGAGCAGTTCTTC. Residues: CASSPFHGGGSYNEQFF.

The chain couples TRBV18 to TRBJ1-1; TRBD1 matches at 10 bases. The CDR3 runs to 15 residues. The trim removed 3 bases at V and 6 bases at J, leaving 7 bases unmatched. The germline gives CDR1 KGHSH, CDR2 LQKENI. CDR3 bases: TGTGCCAGCTCACCCCCGGGACAGGGGAGGGCTGAAGCTTTCTTT. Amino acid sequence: CASSPPGQGRAEAFF.

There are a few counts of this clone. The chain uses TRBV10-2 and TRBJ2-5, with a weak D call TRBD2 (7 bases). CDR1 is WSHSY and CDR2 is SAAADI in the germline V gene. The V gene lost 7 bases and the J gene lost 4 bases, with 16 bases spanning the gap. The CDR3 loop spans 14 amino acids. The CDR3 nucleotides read TGCGCCAGCACGCAGACTAGCAGGGGAGAGACCCAGTACTTC. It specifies CASTQTSRGETQYF.

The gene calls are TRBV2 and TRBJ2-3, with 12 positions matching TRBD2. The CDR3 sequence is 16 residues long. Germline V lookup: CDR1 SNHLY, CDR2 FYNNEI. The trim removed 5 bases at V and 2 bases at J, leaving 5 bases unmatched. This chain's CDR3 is CASSFGLAGYTDTQYF. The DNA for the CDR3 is TGTGCCAGCAGTTTTGGACTAGCGGGGTACACAGATACGCAGTATTTT.

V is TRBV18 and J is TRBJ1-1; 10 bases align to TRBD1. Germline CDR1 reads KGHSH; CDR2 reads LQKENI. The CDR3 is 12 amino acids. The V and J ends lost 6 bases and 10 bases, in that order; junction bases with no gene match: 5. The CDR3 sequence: CASSRDRGPAFF. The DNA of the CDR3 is TGTGCCAGCTCCCGAGACAGGGGGCCAGCTTTCTTT. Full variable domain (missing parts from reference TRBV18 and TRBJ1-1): NAGVMQNPRHLVRRRGQEARLRCSPMKGHSHVYWYRQLPEEGLKFMVYLQKENIIDESGMPKERFSAEFPKEGPSILRIQQVVRGDSAAYFCASSRDRGPAFFGQGTRLTVV.

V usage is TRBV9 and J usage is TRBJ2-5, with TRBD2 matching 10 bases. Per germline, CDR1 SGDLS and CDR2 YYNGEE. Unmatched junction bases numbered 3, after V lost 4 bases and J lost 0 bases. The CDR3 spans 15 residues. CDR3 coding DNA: TGTGCCAGCAGCCTACTAGCGGGGAACCAAGAGACCCAGTACTTC. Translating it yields CASSLLAGNQETQYF.

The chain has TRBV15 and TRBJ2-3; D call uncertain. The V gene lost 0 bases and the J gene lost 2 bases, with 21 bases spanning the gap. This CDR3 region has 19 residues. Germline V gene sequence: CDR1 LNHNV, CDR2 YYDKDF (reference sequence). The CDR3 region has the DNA TGTGCCACCAGCAGAGATCTCCTTGCCAGGCTCCCACACACAGATACGCAGTATTTT. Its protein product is CATSRDLLARLPHTDTQYF.

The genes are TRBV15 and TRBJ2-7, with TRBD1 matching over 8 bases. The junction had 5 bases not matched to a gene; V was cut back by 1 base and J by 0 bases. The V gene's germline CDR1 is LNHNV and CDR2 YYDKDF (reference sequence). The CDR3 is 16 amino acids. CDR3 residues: CATSRGIQGGSYEQYF. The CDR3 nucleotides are TGTGCCACCAGCAGAGGAATACAGGGGGGCTCCTACGAGCAGTACTTC.

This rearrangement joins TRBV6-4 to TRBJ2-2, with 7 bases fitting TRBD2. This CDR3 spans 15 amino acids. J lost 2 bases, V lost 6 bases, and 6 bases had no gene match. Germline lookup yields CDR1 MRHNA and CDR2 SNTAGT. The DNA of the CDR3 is TGTGCCAGCAGCGTACTAGCGAGCAACACCGGGGAGCTGTTTTTT. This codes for CASSVLASNTGELFF.

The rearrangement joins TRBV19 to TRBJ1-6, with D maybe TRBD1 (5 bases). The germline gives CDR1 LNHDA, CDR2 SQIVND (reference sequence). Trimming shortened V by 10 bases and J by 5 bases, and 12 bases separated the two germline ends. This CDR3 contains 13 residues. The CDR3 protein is CATQRGNNSPLHF. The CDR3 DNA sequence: TGTGCCACCCAACGGGGGAATAATTCACCCCTCCACTTT.

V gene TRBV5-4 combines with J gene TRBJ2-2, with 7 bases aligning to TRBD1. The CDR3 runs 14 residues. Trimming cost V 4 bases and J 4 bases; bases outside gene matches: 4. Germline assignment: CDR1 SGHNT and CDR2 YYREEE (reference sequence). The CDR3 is CASSERTGTGELFF. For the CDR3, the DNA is TGTGCCAGCAGCGAGAGGACAGGCACCGGGGAGCTGTTTTTT.

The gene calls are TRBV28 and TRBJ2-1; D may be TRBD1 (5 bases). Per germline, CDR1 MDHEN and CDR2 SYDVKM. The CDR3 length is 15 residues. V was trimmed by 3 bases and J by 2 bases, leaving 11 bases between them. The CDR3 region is CASSLAGITYNEQFF. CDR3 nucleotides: TGTGCCAGCAGTTTGGCAGGGATTACCTACAATGAGCAGTTCTTC.

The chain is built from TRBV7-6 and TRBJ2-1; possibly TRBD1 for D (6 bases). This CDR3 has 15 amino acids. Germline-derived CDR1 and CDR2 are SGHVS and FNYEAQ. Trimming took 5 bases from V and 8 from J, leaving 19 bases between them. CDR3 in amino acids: CASSHDQTGKDEQFF. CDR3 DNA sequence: TGTGCCAGCAGCCACGACCAGACAGGAAAAGATGAGCAGTTCTTC.

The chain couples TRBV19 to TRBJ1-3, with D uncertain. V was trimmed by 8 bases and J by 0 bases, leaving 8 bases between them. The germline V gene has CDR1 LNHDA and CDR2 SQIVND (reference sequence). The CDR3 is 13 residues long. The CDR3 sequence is CASGQFSGNTIYF. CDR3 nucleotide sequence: TGTGCCAGTGGGCAATTCTCTGGAAACACCATATATTTT.

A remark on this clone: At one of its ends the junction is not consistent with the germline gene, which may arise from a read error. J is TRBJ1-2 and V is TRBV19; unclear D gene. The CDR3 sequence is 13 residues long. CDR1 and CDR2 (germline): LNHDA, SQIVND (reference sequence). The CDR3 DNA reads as TGTGCCAGTGCCCCTGTCGAGAACTATCGCTACACCTTC. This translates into CASAPVENYRYTF.

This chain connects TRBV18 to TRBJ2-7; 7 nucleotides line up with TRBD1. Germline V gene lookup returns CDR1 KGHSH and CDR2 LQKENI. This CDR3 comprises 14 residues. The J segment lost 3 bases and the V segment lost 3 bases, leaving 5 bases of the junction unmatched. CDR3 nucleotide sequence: TGTGCCAGCTCACCTCGCCGGGACAGCTACGAGCAGTACTTC. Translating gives CASSPRRDSYEQYF.

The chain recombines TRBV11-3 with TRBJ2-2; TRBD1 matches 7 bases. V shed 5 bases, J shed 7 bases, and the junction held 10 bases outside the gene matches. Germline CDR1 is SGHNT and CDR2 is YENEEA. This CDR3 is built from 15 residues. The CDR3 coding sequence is TGTGCCAGCAGCCTAAGACAGGGTGCGGGCGGGGAGCTGTTTTTT. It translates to CASSLRQGAGGELFF.

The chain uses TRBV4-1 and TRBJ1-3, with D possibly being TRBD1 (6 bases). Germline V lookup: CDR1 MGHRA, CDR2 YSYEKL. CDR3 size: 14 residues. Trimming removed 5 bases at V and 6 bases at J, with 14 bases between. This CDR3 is CASSATGGANTIYF. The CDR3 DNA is TGCGCCAGCAGCGCAACTGGGGGGGCAAACACCATATATTTT.